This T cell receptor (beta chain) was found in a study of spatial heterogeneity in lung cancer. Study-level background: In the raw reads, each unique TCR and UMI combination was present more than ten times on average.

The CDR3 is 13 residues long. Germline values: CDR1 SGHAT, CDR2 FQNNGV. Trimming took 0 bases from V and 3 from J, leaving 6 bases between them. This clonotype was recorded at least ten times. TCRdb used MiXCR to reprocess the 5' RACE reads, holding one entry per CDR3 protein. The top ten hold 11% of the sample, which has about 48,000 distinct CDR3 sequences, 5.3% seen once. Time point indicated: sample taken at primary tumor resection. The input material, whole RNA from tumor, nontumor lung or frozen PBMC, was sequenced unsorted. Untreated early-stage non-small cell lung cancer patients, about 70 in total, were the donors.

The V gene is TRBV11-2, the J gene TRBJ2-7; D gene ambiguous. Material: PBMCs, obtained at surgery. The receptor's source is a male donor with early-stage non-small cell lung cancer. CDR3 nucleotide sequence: TGTGCCAGCAGCTTAGAACGGATCTACGAGCAGTACTTC. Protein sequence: CASSLERIYEQYF.